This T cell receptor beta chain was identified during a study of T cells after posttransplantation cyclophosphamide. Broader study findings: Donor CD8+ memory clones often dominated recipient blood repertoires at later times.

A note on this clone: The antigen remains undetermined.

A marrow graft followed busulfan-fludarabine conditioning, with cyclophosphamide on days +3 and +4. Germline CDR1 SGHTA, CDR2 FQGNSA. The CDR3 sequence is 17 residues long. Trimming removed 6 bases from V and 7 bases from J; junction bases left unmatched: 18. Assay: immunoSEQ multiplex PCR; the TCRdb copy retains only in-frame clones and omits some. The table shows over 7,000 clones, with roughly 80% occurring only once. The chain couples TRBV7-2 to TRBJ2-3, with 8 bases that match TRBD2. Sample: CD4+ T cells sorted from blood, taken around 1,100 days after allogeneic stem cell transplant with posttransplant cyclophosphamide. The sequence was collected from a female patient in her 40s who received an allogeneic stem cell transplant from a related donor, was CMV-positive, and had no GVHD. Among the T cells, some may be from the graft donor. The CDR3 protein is CASSRAAGAPSSNTQYF. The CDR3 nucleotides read TGTGCCAGCAGTCGCGCAGCGGGGGCCCCCTCCTCAAATACGCAGTATTTT.